A single sample gave rise to the 11 T cell receptor beta chains below, sequenced in a study of Tregs in tolerant kidney transplant recipients. Produced via immunoSEQ multiplex PCR; TCRdb's table is partial and in-frame only. The repertoire holds some 68,000 clones, roughly 84% seen once, with approximately 4% in the top ten. Sequenced material: CD4+ T cells from blood. All receptors derive from a human donor in good health.

The chain has TRBV7-3 and TRBJ1-1; D gene unclear. The CDR3 has 14 amino acids. Looked up from germline, CDR1 is SGHTA and CDR2 is FQGTGA. V was shortened by 3 bases and J by 1 base, with 9 bases between the two germline ends. The DNA for the CDR3 is TGTGCCAGCAGCTTGTACGCGAGGAACACTGAAGCTTTCTTT. This codes for CASSLYARNTEAFF.

CDR3 loop: CASSLTRGGGYTF. For the CDR3, the DNA is TGTGCCAGCAGCTTAACCCGAGGGGGTGGCTACACCTTC. This rearrangement joins TRBV7-9 to TRBJ1-2; weak D call: TRBD1 (6 bases). The ends were cut back, 2 bases at V and 7 bases at J, with 11 bases in the middle. Germline CDR1 reads SEHNR; CDR2 reads FQNEAQ (reference sequence). The length of the CDR3 is 13 residues.

The chain carries TRBV2 and TRBJ1-2; D is unresolved. V dropped 6 bases and J dropped 4 bases, with 12 bases sitting between them. Germline CDR1 and CDR2: SNHLY and FYNNEI. The CDR3 length is 13 residues. The CDR3 DNA follows: TGTGCCAGCAGCGCCGACGGTCCCTATGGCTACACCTTC. Its translation is CASSADGPYGYTF.

In this sample, this clone turned up a few times. The rearrangement uses TRBV19 and TRBJ2-1, with D maybe TRBD1 (5 bases). Germline V lookup: CDR1 LNHDA, CDR2 SQIVND (reference sequence). The CDR3 has 14 amino acids. V shed 8 bases and J shed 0 bases, with 11 bases lying between them. The CDR3 DNA reads as TGTGCCAGTCCAGGGTGTAGCTCCTACAATGAGCAGTTCTTC. Translating gives CASPGCSSYNEQFF.

This clone appeared a single time. The gene calls are TRBV18 and TRBJ2-2; 10 nucleotides line up with TRBD1. The ends lost 3 bases at V and 1 base at J; junction bases unmatched: 2. Germline CDR1 and CDR2: KGHSH and LQKENI. The CDR3 runs 16 residues. CDR3 amino acids: CASSPRTGGNTGELFF. DNA of the CDR3: TGTGCCAGCTCACCCAGGACAGGGGGGAACACCGGGGAGCTGTTTTTT.

The chain links TRBV19 to TRBJ1-1; tentative D call: TRBD1 (5 bases). The germline V gene encodes CDR1 LNHDA and CDR2 SQIVND (reference sequence). The CDR3 is made up of 13 amino acids. V was shortened by 10 bases and J by 3 bases, with 15 bases between the two germline ends. The CDR3 region is CAIRRDRHTEAFF. CDR3 in DNA: TGTGCCATTCGTCGGGACCGCCACACTGAAGCTTTCTTT.

This chain joins TRBV6-5 and TRBJ1-2; perhaps TRBD1 as D (6 bases). The CDR3 runs 14 residues. Trimming took off 1 base at V and 1 base at J, with 7 bases between the two ends. The germline gives CDR1 MNHEY, CDR2 SVGAGI. CDR3 DNA sequence: TGTGCCAGCAGTTACTTACAGGGTAACTATGGCTACACCTTC. It specifies CASSYLQGNYGYTF.

V usage is TRBV11-3 and J usage is TRBJ2-1; TRBD1 agrees at 8 bases. CDR1 is SGHNT, CDR2 YENEEA, per germline. The trim removed 2 bases at V and 7 bases at J, leaving 4 bases unmatched. The CDR3 extends over 14 amino acids. The CDR3 loop is CASSLQGASNEQFF. The DNA for the CDR3 is TGTGCCAGCAGCTTACAGGGGGCGTCAAATGAGCAGTTCTTC.

The J gene is TRBJ1-1, the V gene TRBV4-2; D uncertain. Germline values: CDR1 LGHNA, CDR2 YNFKEQ. The CDR3 extends over 16 amino acids. Trimming shortened V by 4 bases and J by 3 bases, and 18 bases separated the two germline ends. CDR3 loop: CASSLSPGNKDTEAFF. The CDR3 coding sequence is TGTGCCAGCAGCCTCTCCCCGGGGAACAAGGACACTGAAGCTTTCTTT.

The chain is built from TRBV4-1 and TRBJ2-2; D unresolved. The CDR3 contains 11 residues. CDR1 and CDR2 (germline): MGHRA, YSYEKL. With 4 bases removed from V and 7 bases from J, the gap between germline ends came to 4 bases. CDR3 in DNA: TGCGCCAGCAGCCCGGACGGGGAGCTGTTTTTT. Its translation: CASSPDGELFF.

This chain links TRBV14 with TRBJ1-1; D ambiguous. Trimming pared 4 bases from V and 5 bases from J, leaving 11 bases between. Per the germline V gene, CDR1 is SGHDN and CDR2 is FVKESK. The CDR3 consists of 13 residues. CDR3 DNA: TGTGCCAGCAGCCGGAATGGGAGGACTGAAGCTTTCTTT. It specifies CASSRNGRTEAFF.